Following are 32 T cell receptor beta chains from one sample sequenced in a study of cytomegalovirus exposure and HLA in healthy donors. PCR was performed using 60 Vbeta and 13 Jbeta primers. Measured with immunoSEQ multiplex PCR; TCRdb has only the in-frame clones, and not every one. This table has roughly 120,000 clones, about 74% appearing once. The specimen sequenced was PBMCs. The receptors here all came from a woman aged 45-59 years in good health and CMV-seropositive.

The rearrangement links TRBV29-1 to TRBJ1-2; no clear D gene. The CDR3 loop spans 9 amino acids. Germline lookup yields CDR1 SQVTM and CDR2 ANQGSEA. The V and J ends lost 1 base and 13 bases respectively, with 7 bases between them. This CDR3 is CSVEGPGTF. The CDR3 nucleotides are TGCAGCGTTGAAGGACCGGGCACCTTC.

This clone was seen only once. The chain joins TRBV6-5 to TRBJ1-6, with D possibly being TRBD1 (5 bases). The V gene's germline CDR1 is MNHEY and CDR2 SVGAGI. V shed 6 bases and J shed 7 bases, with 10 bases lying between them. This CDR3 region has 13 residues. CDR3 coding DNA: TGTGCCAGCAGGGGGCAGTCCAATTCACCCCTCCACTTT. This encodes CASRGQSNSPLHF.

The chain carries TRBV6-1 and TRBJ2-7; D perhaps matches TRBD1 (6 bases). The length of the CDR3 is 15 residues. Germline CDR1 and CDR2: MNHNS and SASEGT. Trimming took 6 bases from V and 3 from J, leaving 18 bases between them. CDR3 in amino acids: CASSLGHSADYEQYF. In DNA form, the CDR3 reads TGTGCCAGCAGCCTGGGACATTCCGCGGACTACGAGCAGTACTTC.

The chain joins TRBV28 to TRBJ2-1; a weak D match, TRBD1 (6 bases). Germline V gene data show CDR1 as MDHEN and CDR2 as SYDVKM. This CDR3 region has 19 residues. Trimming removed 3 bases at V and 2 bases at J, with 23 bases between. The CDR3 loop reads CASSFWGGTGTQTYNEQFF. In DNA, the CDR3 is TGTGCCAGCAGTTTTTGGGGTGGCACAGGGACCCAAACCTACAATGAGCAGTTCTTC.

In nucleotides, the CDR3 is TGTGCCAGCTCACCTCTCCCGTCCCCTGAGGGTTCACCCCTCCACTTT. Translating gives CASSPLPSPEGSPLHF. This rearrangement joins TRBV18 to TRBJ1-6; no definite D call. The CDR3 covers 16 residues. CDR1 and CDR2 (germline): KGHSH, LQKENI. The V end lost 3 bases, the J end lost 9 bases, and 18 bases lay between the germline ends.

This chain uses TRBV27 with TRBJ2-4, with a tentative D call TRBD1 (6 bases). V shed 2 bases and J shed 6 bases, with 14 bases lying between them. This CDR3 spans 15 amino acids. The germline V gene encodes CDR1 MNHEY and CDR2 SMNVEV (reference sequence). In DNA form, the CDR3 reads TGTGCCAGCAGTTTACTCGGCAGGGGCCGAAACATTCAGTACTTC. It encodes CASSLLGRGRNIQYF.

The chain is built from TRBV6-5 and TRBJ2-2, with unresolved D. This CDR3 contains 14 residues. Between the trimmed V and J ends, which lost 0 bases and 9 bases, there was a span of 11 bases. Germline lookup yields CDR1 MNHEY and CDR2 SVGAGI. The CDR3 region is CASSYSFIERELFF. CDR3 DNA: TGTGCCAGCAGTTACTCGTTCATAGAAAGGGAGCTGTTTTTT.

The CDR3 nucleotides are TGTGCCAGCAGCTTGGGTTTGGGACAGCAAGACTATGGCTACACCTTC. It codes for CASSLGLGQQDYGYTF. The chain joins TRBV5-4 to TRBJ1-2, with 7 bases fitting TRBD1. The CDR3 has 16 amino acids. Germline CDR1 is SGHNT and CDR2 is YYREEE (reference sequence). The V segment lost 0 bases and the J segment 3 bases; nucleotides outside the gene matches: 8. Looking up the rest from reference TRBV5-4 and TRBJ1-2 gives the full variable domain: ETGVTQSPTHLIKTRGQQVTLRCSSQSGHNTVSWYQQALGQGPQFIFQYYREEENGRGNFPPRFSGLQFPNYSSELNVNALELDDSALYLCASSLGLGQQDYGYTFGSGTRLTVV.

CDR3 nucleotides: TGTGCCAGCAGCCCCCAGGGGAAGAACACTGAAGCTTTCTTT. It specifies CASSPQGKNTEAFF. V gene TRBV11-2 combines with J gene TRBJ1-1, with TRBD1 as a possible D gene (6 bases). V lost 5 bases, J lost 1 base, and 11 bases lay in between. Germline lookup yields CDR1 SGHAT and CDR2 FQNNGV. The CDR3 spans 14 residues. The complete variable domain, with remaining parts taken from reference TRBV11-2 and TRBJ1-1, reads EAGVAQSPRYKIIEKRQSVAFWCNPISGHATLYWYQQILGQGPKLLIQFQNNGVVDDSQLPKDRFSAERLKGVDSTLKIQPAKLEDSAVYLCASSPQGKNTEAFFGQGTRLTVV.

The V and J genes are TRBV2 and TRBJ2-4; 10 bases match TRBD1. The CDR3 is 16 amino acids. Germline-derived CDR1 and CDR2 are SNHLY and FYNNEI. The junction had 5 bases not matched to a gene; V was cut back by 5 bases and J by 1 base. The CDR3 DNA is TGTGCCAGCAGTCCCCGGACAGGGGGGGCCAAAAACATTCAGTACTTC. Its translation is CASSPRTGGAKNIQYF.

V usage is TRBV5-4 and J usage is TRBJ1-2; weak D call: TRBD1 (6 bases). CDR1 SGHNT and CDR2 YYREEE come from the germline V gene (reference sequence). This CDR3 has 15 residues. The V gene lost 4 bases and the J gene lost 2 bases, with 15 bases spanning the gap. The CDR3 sequence: CASSAPEGGNYGYTF. CDR3 bases: TGTGCCAGCAGCGCCCCCGAGGGGGGGAACTATGGCTACACCTTC.

V gene TRBV9 combines with J gene TRBJ2-7; D is possibly TRBD2 (5 bases). Germline loops: CDR1 SGDLS, CDR2 YYNGEE. Trimming took 4 bases from V and 0 from J, leaving 26 bases between them. This CDR3 region has 19 residues. Written as DNA, the CDR3 is TGTGCCAGCAGCTCAGATCTAGGGAAAGGACGGGAAATCTCCTACGAGCAGTACTTC. This sequence encodes CASSSDLGKGREISYEQYF.

The rearrangement uses TRBV9 and TRBJ2-5; 11 positions match TRBD2. J was trimmed by 5 bases and V by 4 bases; bases with no gene match: 10. This CDR3 region has 16 residues. Germline CDR1 is SGDLS and CDR2 is YYNGEE. The CDR3 DNA follows: TGTGCCAGCAGCCCTAGCGGGGGGAGAAAGATGGAGACCCAGTACTTC. Amino acids: CASSPSGGRKMETQYF.

The chain is built from TRBV27 and TRBJ2-1; TRBD1 aligns across 7 bases. The CDR3 extends over 15 amino acids. In germline, CDR1 is MNHEY, CDR2 SMNVEV (reference sequence). Losses at the gene ends were 6 bases for V and 4 bases for J; bases not matched to a gene: 9. CDR3 in amino acids: CASSFGTEPYNEQFF. CDR3 DNA sequence: TGTGCCAGCAGCTTCGGGACAGAACCTTACAATGAGCAGTTCTTC.

Of note for this clone: This sample also contains other DNA sequences that code for the same CDR3. CDR3 in amino acids: CASSDRGYGYTF. CDR3 coding DNA: TGTGCCAGCAGTGACCGAGGCTATGGCTACACCTTC. The genes are TRBV25-1 and TRBJ1-2; D call uncertain. The germline V gene encodes CDR1 MGHDK and CDR2 SYGVNS. This CDR3 region has 12 residues. The V end lost 3 bases, the J end lost 4 bases, and 6 bases lay between the germline ends.

The rearrangement joins TRBV7-2 to TRBJ1-4, with TRBD1 as a possible D gene (6 bases). V dropped 5 bases and J dropped 4 bases, with 14 bases sitting between them. Germline lookup yields CDR1 SGHTA and CDR2 FQGNSA. The length of the CDR3 is 15 residues. The CDR3 spells CASSTGQQLNEKLFF. As DNA, the CDR3 is TGTGCCAGCAGCACTGGACAGCAGCTTAATGAAAAACTGTTTTTT. The full variable domain, rest sourced from reference TRBV7-2 and TRBJ1-4, is GAGVSQSPSNKVTEKGKDVELRCDPISGHTALYWYRQSLGQGLEFLIYFQGNSAPDKSGLPSDRFSAERTGGSVSTLTIQRTQQEDSAVYLCASSTGQQLNEKLFFGSGTQLSVL.

This clone showed up just a few times. J is TRBJ1-3 and V is TRBV15; 7 bases fit TRBD1. Unmatched junction bases numbered 10, after V lost 5 bases and J lost 0 bases. CDR3 length: 17 amino acids. Germline lookup yields CDR1 LNHNV and CDR2 YYDKDF (reference sequence). The CDR3 DNA reads TGTGCCACCAGCCCGACAGGGAAATGGTCCTCTGGAAACACCATATATTTT. It encodes CATSPTGKWSSGNTIYF.

This chain joins TRBV5-5 and TRBJ2-7, with D unresolved. The CDR3 covers 13 residues. Trimming stripped 3 bases from V and 3 bases from J, with 10 bases between. Per germline, CDR1 SGHKS and CDR2 YYEKEE (reference sequence). CDR3 nucleotide sequence: TGTGCCAGCAGCTCCCGACACGACTACGAGCAGTACTTC. The encoded protein is CASSSRHDYEQYF. Variable domain in full (rest from reference TRBV5-5 and TRBJ2-7): DAGVTQSPTHLIKTRGQQVTLRCSPISGHKSVSWYQQVLGQGPQFIFQYYEKEERGRGNFPDRFSARQFPNYSSELNVNALLLGDSALYLCASSSRHDYEQYFGPGTRLTVT.

This chain joins TRBV9 and TRBJ2-7, with D perhaps TRBD2 (5 bases). There are 13 residues in the CDR3. The germline CDR1 and CDR2 sequences are SGDLS and YYNGEE. With 1 base removed from V and 5 bases from J, the gap between germline ends came to 10 bases. The CDR3 sequence: CASSVMVRDEQYF. CDR3 DNA sequence: TGTGCCAGCAGCGTAATGGTGAGGGACGAGCAGTACTTC.

The J gene is TRBJ1-4, the V gene TRBV28; D unclear. Trimming shortened V by 8 bases and J by 3 bases, and 13 bases separated the two germline ends. The CDR3 runs to 14 residues. Germline V gene sequence: CDR1 MDHEN, CDR2 SYDVKM. DNA for the CDR3: TGTGCCAGCCTCCCCTTTGCGGCTAATGAAAAACTGTTTTTT. Translation: CASLPFAANEKLFF.

This chain connects TRBV9 to TRBJ2-1; 10 nucleotides align to TRBD2. Germline V gene lookup returns CDR1 SGDLS and CDR2 YYNGEE. This CDR3 contains 19 residues. The V and J ends lost 3 bases and 0 bases, in that order; junction bases with no gene match: 12. CDR3 residues: CASSARGRLAGGSYNEQFF. In DNA, the CDR3 is TGTGCCAGCAGCGCCCGAGGTCGTTTAGCGGGGGGCTCCTACAATGAGCAGTTCTTC.

About this clone: Other nucleotide sequences in the sample specify the same CDR3. The V call is TRBV2, the J call TRBJ2-5; no clear D. This CDR3 spans 12 amino acids. Trimming stripped 3 bases from V and 5 bases from J, with 7 bases between. Germline V lookup: CDR1 SNHLY, CDR2 FYNNEI. In DNA form, the CDR3 reads TGTGCCAGCAGTGAGGTTCGGGAGACCCAGTACTTC. It codes for CASSEVRETQYF.

This clone has a handful of counts. The rearrangement uses TRBV2 and TRBJ2-2, with D tentatively TRBD2 (5 bases). The length of the CDR3 is 15 residues. The V end lost 7 bases, the J end lost 2 bases, and 14 bases lay between the germline ends. CDR1 SNHLY and CDR2 FYNNEI come from the germline V gene. The CDR3, as DNA: TGTGCCAGCATTCTAGGTCTAGCCAACACCGGGGAGCTGTTTTTT. Its translation: CASILGLANTGELFF.

CDR3 coding DNA: TGTGCCAGCAGGACAGGGGGGGAAAAACTGTTTTTT. Amino acids: CASRTGGEKLFF. The chain recombines TRBV7-9 with TRBJ1-4; TRBD1 agrees at 9 bases. CDR3 length equals 12 residues. CDR1 is SEHNR, CDR2 FQNEAQ, per germline (reference sequence). The J segment lost 8 bases and the V segment lost 6 bases, leaving 1 base of the junction unmatched.

The chain combines TRBV10-3 with TRBJ2-7; tentatively, D is TRBD1 (5 bases). Germline loops: CDR1 ENHRY, CDR2 SYGVKD. The germline V and J ends were trimmed by 2 bases and 5 bases, with 7 bases remaining between them. The length of the CDR3 is 12 residues. The CDR3 DNA is TGTGCCATCAGTGAGGGGGCGGACGAGCAGTACTTC. Protein product: CAISEGADEQYF.

The sample holds a few counts of this clone. The chain employs TRBV28 and TRBJ1-4, with 8 nucleotides matching TRBD1. This CDR3 spans 14 amino acids. The ends lost 7 bases at V and 8 bases at J; junction bases unmatched: 9. Germline V CDR1 and CDR2: MDHEN, SYDVKM. The CDR3 is CASINGQGGEKLFF. The CDR3 nucleotides read TGTGCCAGCATTAACGGACAGGGAGGCGAAAAACTGTTTTTT.

This chain connects TRBV4-1 to TRBJ2-5; D is uncertain. V was clipped by 1 base and J by 4 bases, with 7 bases between them. The CDR3 has 13 amino acids. The germline V gene encodes CDR1 MGHRA and CDR2 YSYEKL. The CDR3 DNA reads as TGCGCCAGCAGCCAAGTAATCGGAGAGACCCAGTACTTC. The encoded protein is CASSQVIGETQYF.

Notes on this clone: In the same sample, other DNA sequences code for this CDR3. CDR3 protein: CASSIGQGGQETQYF. In nucleotides, the CDR3 is TGTGCCAGTAGTATAGGGCAGGGGGGACAAGAGACCCAGTACTTC. The J gene is TRBJ2-5, the V gene TRBV19; the D gene is possibly TRBD1 (7 bases). Deletions cut 1 base from V and 2 bases from J, with 11 bases between. The CDR3 sequence is 15 residues long. Germline V lookup: CDR1 LNHDA, CDR2 SQIVND (reference sequence). The complete variable domain, with remaining parts taken from reference TRBV19 and TRBJ2-5, reads DGGITQSPKYLFRKEGQNVTLSCEQNLNHDAMYWYRQDPGQGLRLIYYSQIVNDFQKGDIAEGYSVSREKKESFPLTVTSAQKNPTAFYLCASSIGQGGQETQYFGPGTRLLVL.

This clone has only one observation. The V call is TRBV7-9, the J call TRBJ2-5; 8 bases map to TRBD2. Looked up from germline, CDR1 is SEHNR and CDR2 is FQNEAQ (reference sequence). This CDR3 has 15 amino acids. Trimming removed 1 base from V and 4 bases from J; junction bases left unmatched: 5. The CDR3 bases are TGTGCCAGCAGCTTAGAACGGGGGGGGCCAGAGACCCAGTACTTC. Translation: CASSLERGGPETQYF.

CDR3 sequence: CASSLFERDTQYF. CDR3 DNA: TGTGCCAGCAGCTTGTTTGAGAGGGATACGCAGTATTTT. V gene TRBV5-6 combines with J gene TRBJ2-3; the D is unclear. Germline lookup yields CDR1 SGHDT and CDR2 YYEEEE. The CDR3 spans 13 residues. With 1 base removed from V and 6 bases from J, the gap between germline ends came to 9 bases.

The rearrangement links TRBV7-6 to TRBJ2-7; 9 bases are shared with TRBD2. The CDR3 is made up of 14 amino acids. Germline V gives CDR1 SGHVS, CDR2 FNYEAQ. Unmatched junction bases numbered 7, after V lost 6 bases and J lost 4 bases. CDR3 nucleotides: TGTGCCAGCAGGACCGGCGGGGGGGCGTACGAGCAGTACTTC. Translation gives CASRTGGGAYEQYF.

This clone showed up just once. The chain combines TRBV5-4 with TRBJ2-3, with a weak D call TRBD2 (7 bases). There are 15 residues in the CDR3. CDR1 and CDR2 from the germline V gene are SGHNT and YYREEE (reference sequence). V lost 4 bases, J lost 2 bases, and 14 bases lay in between. CDR3 nucleotides: TGTGCCAGCAGCCCGAGGGGGGGGTACACAGATACGCAGTATTTT. It codes for CASSPRGGYTDTQYF.